Listed below are T cell receptor beta chains from one sample, sequenced in a study of T-cell memory formation after mild COVID-19. TCRdb re-called the 5' RACE reads through MiXCR, storing one row per CDR3 protein. This sample has tens of thousands of distinct CDR3 sequences, with about an eighth found just once. The material sequenced was PBMCs or a T cell subset sorted from them (not recorded which). These receptors were collected from an adult woman who had mild COVID-19 (a few samples of this study predate the infection). Cell type and time point are not known. CDR3s include the opening cysteine and the closing phenylalanine or tryptophan. D genes are given only for firm matches. Clone size is given for some rows only: seen once, a few or many times, or a class if the clone is expanded.

size | J | D | V | CDR3 | DNA
few | TRBJ2-1 | . | TRBV12-3/TRBV12-4 | CASSTGQSNEQFF | TGTGCCAGCAGTACCGGACAGTCCAATGAGCAGTTCTTC
few | TRBJ2-1 | TRBD2 | TRBV4-2 | CASIGERGPLNEQFF | TGTGCCAGCATCGGGGAGCGGGGGCCTCTCAATGAGCAGTTCTTC
many | TRBJ1-5 | . | TRBV7-4 | CASSLVVRESNQPQHF | TGTGCCAGCAGCTTAGTAGTCAGGGAGAGCAATCAGCCCCAGCATTTT
many | TRBJ2-1 | TRBD2 | TRBV10-2 | CASSDPRGGGDYNEQFF | TGCGCCAGCAGTGACCCGAGGGGCGGGGGGGACTACAATGAGCAGTTCTTC
few | TRBJ2-1 | TRBD2 | TRBV9 | CASSASGGYDEQFF | TGTGCCAGCAGCGCCAGCGGGGGGTACGATGAGCAGTTCTTC
many | TRBJ2-5 | TRBD2 | TRBV29-1 | CSVELAGGQETQYF | TGCAGCGTTGAGTTAGCGGGGGGACAAGAGACCCAGTACTTC
few | TRBJ2-1 | TRBD2 | TRBV7-2 | CASSSAAHFSGSPYNEQFF | TGTGCCAGCAGCTCCGCGGCTCATTTTAGCGGGAGCCCCTACAATGAGCAGTTCTTC
. | TRBJ2-1 | TRBD1 | TRBV5-1 | CASSLTRGPTYNEQFF | TGCGCCAGCAGCCTTACCAGGGGGCCTACCTACAATGAGCAGTTCTTC
. | TRBJ2-5 | . | TRBV4-1 | CASSQAGIRETQYF | TGCGCCAGCAGCCAAGCCGGGATCCGGGAGACCCAGTACTTC
few | TRBJ1-4 | . | TRBV7-2 | CASSLGYGQSVREKLFF | TGTGCCAGCAGCTTAGGATACGGACAATCCGTGCGAGAAAAACTGTTTTTT
. | TRBJ2-7 | TRBD1 | TRBV9 | CASSVAGDSWEQYF | TGTGCCAGCAGCGTAGCAGGGGACAGTTGGGAGCAGTACTTC
few | TRBJ2-1 | TRBD2 | TRBV24-1 | CATSGTYNEQFF | TGTGCAACTAGCGGGACCTACAATGAGCAGTTCTTC
. | TRBJ2-5 | TRBD2 | TRBV6-5 | CASRPGLAGGFQETQYF | TGTGCCAGCAGACCCGGACTAGCGGGGGGATTTCAGGAGACCCAGTACTTC
. | TRBJ2-3 | . | TRBV5-6 | CASSFFISDSSQYF | TGTGCCAGCAGCTTTTTTATTTCCGACAGTTCGCAGTATTTT
. | TRBJ1-5 | . | TRBV6-5 | CASSYSKGGRQPQHF | TGTGCCAGCAGTTACTCAAAGGGGGGAAGACAGCCCCAGCATTTT
. | TRBJ1-1 | . | TRBV4-1 | CASVEGTEAFF | TGCGCCAGCGTCGAGGGCACTGAAGCTTTCTTT
. | TRBJ2-7 | . | TRBV9 | CASSSANEQYF | TGTGCCAGCAGCTCTGCGAACGAGCAGTACTTC
. | TRBJ2-1 | . | TRBV27 | CASSSATVYNEQFF | TGTGCCAGCAGTTCTGCGACGGTATACAATGAGCAGTTCTTC
few | TRBJ1-1 | . | TRBV6-5 | CASSYAGSMNTEAFF | TGTGCCAGCAGTTACGCCGGGAGCATGAACACTGAAGCTTTCTTT
few | TRBJ2-7 | TRBD1 | TRBV7-9 | CASSLYRDRDSYEQYF | TGTGCCAGCAGCTTATACCGGGACAGGGACTCCTACGAGCAGTACTTC
. | TRBJ2-3 | TRBD2 | TRBV5-4 | CASSLDGGTSGSTDTQYF | TGTGCCAGCAGCTTGGACGGCGGGACTAGCGGAAGCACAGATACGCAGTATTTT
. | TRBJ1-5 | . | TRBV12-3/TRBV12-4 | CASSLQGYGQPQHF | TGTGCCAGCAGTTTGCAGGGGTATGGTCAGCCCCAGCATTTT
. | TRBJ1-2 | . | TRBV6-5 | CASSYVGLWGYTF | TGTGCCAGCAGTTACGTTGGCCTATGGGGCTACACCTTC
. | TRBJ2-7 | TRBD1 | TRBV6-2/TRBV6-3 | CASSSPSGTGAYEQYF | TGTGCCAGCAGTTCACCGTCCGGGACAGGGGCCTACGAGCAGTACTTC
. | TRBJ2-7 | TRBD2 | TRBV5-1 | CASSLDFASGALSYEQYF | TGCGCCAGCAGCTTGGATTTTGCTAGCGGGGCACTCTCCTACGAGCAGTACTTC
. | TRBJ2-1 | . | TRBV5-1 | CASRPFYGDTGSYNEQFF | TGCGCCAGCAGACCGTTTTACGGGGACACGGGCTCCTACAATGAGCAGTTCTTC
. | TRBJ2-2 | TRBD1 | TRBV9 | CASSVSTGGDTGELFF | TGTGCCAGCAGCGTCTCGACAGGGGGCGACACCGGGGAGCTGTTTTTT
many | TRBJ2-7 | . | TRBV7-9 | CASSLGLAEQYF | TGTGCCAGCAGCTTGGGGCTGGCCGAGCAGTACTTC
. | TRBJ1-1 | . | TRBV9 | CASSAGGSNTEAFF | TGTGCCAGCAGCGCCGGGGGTTCGAACACTGAAGCTTTCTTT
. | TRBJ1-2 | TRBD1 | TRBV5-1 | CASSLDRGYGYTF | TGCGCCAGCAGCTTGGACAGGGGCTATGGCTACACCTTC
. | TRBJ2-1 | TRBD2 | TRBV12-3/TRBV12-4 | CASTSGGIYNEQFF | TGTGCCAGCACCAGCGGGGGGATATACAATGAGCAGTTCTTC
few | TRBJ1-2 | TRBD1 | TRBV27 | CASASGTGVGYTF | TGTGCCAGCGCCTCCGGGACAGGAGTAGGCTACACCTTC
. | TRBJ1-5 | . | TRBV15 | CATSRDGTTGRPQHF | TGTGCCACCAGCAGAGATGGCACTACCGGGAGGCCCCAGCATTTT
. | TRBJ2-2 | TRBD2 | TRBV12-3/TRBV12-4 | CASRTSENTGELFF | TGTGCCAGCAGGACTAGCGAGAACACCGGGGAGCTGTTTTTT
few | TRBJ1-5 | . | TRBV4-2 | CASSQERVLQGQPQHF | TGTGCCAGCAGCCAAGAGCGTGTGCTACAGGGACAGCCCCAGCATTTT
. | TRBJ1-4 | . | TRBV25-1 | CASSAGQLVFF | TGTGCCAGCAGTGCCGGACAACTGGTGTTTTTT
. | TRBJ1-2 | . | TRBV29-1 | CSVEDPFGPARVYGYTF | TGCAGCGTTGAAGATCCCTTTGGGCCGGCCAGGGTCTATGGCTACACCTTC
few | TRBJ2-1 | . | TRBV12-5 | CASATNYNEQFF | TGTGCTAGTGCCACAAACTACAATGAGCAGTTCTTC
. | TRBJ2-1 | TRBD2 | TRBV7-9 | CASSSSGVAREGQFF | TGTGCCAGCAGCTCCTCAGGCGTGGCGCGGGAGGGGCAGTTCTTC
once | TRBJ1-5 | . | TRBV12-3/TRBV12-4 | CASSFGGSVGNQPQHF | TGTGCCAGCAGTTTCGGGGGCTCGGTGGGCAATCAGCCCCAGCATTTT
. | TRBJ2-7 | . | TRBV9 | CASSVGSAFYEQYF | TGTGCCAGCAGCGTAGGGTCAGCGTTTTACGAGCAGTACTTC
. | TRBJ1-2 | . | TRBV9 | CASSEGGGGAYGYTF | TGTGCCAGCAGCGAGGGAGGCGGGGGCGCCTATGGCTACACCTTC
. | TRBJ2-1 | . | TRBV5-1 | CASSPGDNSYNEQFF | TGCGCCAGCAGCCCGGGGGACAATTCATACAATGAGCAGTTCTTC
few | TRBJ2-3 | . | TRBV6-2/TRBV6-3 | CASSYFTFRDRNTQYF | TGTGCCAGCAGTTACTTCACATTCAGGGACCGGAATACGCAGTATTTT
. | TRBJ2-3 | TRBD2 | TRBV5-1 | CASSSGTMPTDTQYF | TGCGCCAGCAGCTCCGGGACTATGCCCACAGATACGCAGTATTTT
few | TRBJ2-7 | . | TRBV5-1 | CASSLQRVSYEQYF | TGCGCCAGCAGCTTGCAAAGGGTTTCCTACGAGCAGTACTTC
many | TRBJ1-2 | . | TRBV11-2 | CASSFSPVGGYGYTF | TGTGCCAGCAGCTTTTCACCGGTTGGAGGCTATGGCTACACCTTC
few | TRBJ2-7 | TRBD2 | TRBV2 | CASSPLAGSLYEQYF | TGTGCCAGCAGTCCGCTAGCGGGGAGCCTCTACGAGCAGTACTTC
. | TRBJ2-3 | TRBD2 | TRBV6-2/TRBV6-3 | CASSYLLMWTSGETDTQYF | TGTGCCAGCAGTTACCTCCTGATGTGGACTAGCGGGGAAACAGATACGCAGTATTTT
few | TRBJ1-1 | . | TRBV7-9 | CASSFREDTEAFF | TGTGCCAGCAGCTTTCGTGAAGACACTGAAGCTTTCTTT
. | TRBJ2-1 | TRBD2 | TRBV24-1 | CATSGGDYINEQFF | TGTGCCACCAGTGGTGGGGACTATATCAATGAGCAGTTCTTC
few | TRBJ1-1 | . | TRBV4-1 | CASSQFLSPGTEAFF | TGCGCCAGCAGCCAATTTCTGAGCCCAGGGACTGAAGCTTTCTTT
few | TRBJ2-5 | TRBD2 | TRBV7-9 | CASSLSGSPAETQYF | TGTGCCAGCAGCTTAAGCGGGAGTCCTGCGGAGACCCAGTACTTC
. | TRBJ2-1 | . | TRBV7-9 | CASGRSSYNEQFF | TGTGCCAGTGGTCGAAGCTCCTACAATGAGCAGTTCTTC